Following are 21 T cell receptor beta chains from one sample sequenced in a study of metastatic and nonmetastatic thyroid tumors. Thyroid surgery took place with no prior treatment in any patient. TCRdb re-clonotyped the PCR reads through MiXCR. The sample yields 20,000 to 25,000 clones, 15% to 19% seen once. Sample: blood. The receptors were sampled from a female donor with papillary thyroid cancer or a benign thyroid nodule (not recorded which). Some clones in this sample may be carry-over from other donors' samples.

This rearrangement joins TRBV30 to TRBJ2-5, with a weak D call TRBD1 (6 bases). Per germline, CDR1 GTSNPN and CDR2 SVGIG (reference sequence). The germline V and J ends were trimmed by 2 bases and 2 bases, with 18 bases remaining between them. This CDR3 is 16 amino acids long. The CDR3 bases are TGTGCCTGGAGTACAGGGAGACTCGGCCAGCAAGAGACCCAGTACTTC. Its translation: CAWSTGRLGQQETQYF.

The chain is built from TRBV7-3 and TRBJ2-3; unclear D gene. The germline CDR1 and CDR2 sequences are SGHTA and FQGTGA. This CDR3 is 15 amino acids long. V lost 2 bases to trimming and J lost 2 bases, with 11 bases between them. CDR3 protein: CASSLVGHFTDTQYF. Written as DNA, the CDR3 is TGTGCCAGCAGCTTAGTGGGCCATTTCACAGATACGCAGTATTTT.

This clone appeared many times. The chain uses TRBV7-3 and TRBJ2-2, with no clear D. The CDR3 runs 13 residues. The germline V gene encodes CDR1 SGHTA and CDR2 FQGTGA. Trimming shortened V by 5 bases and J by 0 bases, and 4 bases separated the two germline ends. The CDR3 DNA reads TGTGCCAGCAGCCTTTCGAACACCGGGGAGCTGTTTTTT. As protein: CASSLSNTGELFF.

The rearrangement links TRBV5-1 to TRBJ2-1; 7 bases align to TRBD2. The CDR3 runs to 15 residues. Unmatched junction bases numbered 3, after V lost 0 bases and J lost 3 bases. CDR1 and CDR2 from the germline V gene are SGHRS and YFSETQ. Written as DNA, the CDR3 is TGCGCCAGCAGCTTGGAGGCTAGCGGCTACAATGAGCAGTTCTTC. Protein sequence: CASSLEASGYNEQFF.

This clone was seen repeatedly, ten times or more. This rearrangement joins TRBV28 to TRBJ2-5, with TRBD1 matching over 9 bases. Germline trimming cut 2 bases from V and 5 bases from J; bases unmatched to any gene: 6. CDR3 length equals 15 residues. Germline assignment: CDR1 MDHEN and CDR2 SYDVKM. The CDR3 here is CASSLGGTGRETQYF. The DNA of the CDR3 is TGTGCCAGCAGTTTAGGTGGGACAGGGAGGGAGACCCAGTACTTC.

This clone was seen repeatedly, ten times or more. The J gene is TRBJ2-5, the V gene TRBV7-6; 11 bases line up with TRBD2. The CDR3 spans 16 residues. Looked up from germline, CDR1 is SGHVS and CDR2 is FNYEAQ. Unmatched junction bases numbered 2, after V lost 1 base and J lost 1 base. The DNA of the CDR3 is TGTGCCAGCAGCTTAGAACTAGCGGGGGCCCAAGAGACCCAGTACTTC. Amino acids: CASSLELAGAQETQYF.

The chain employs TRBV30 and TRBJ1-3; TRBD1 is a possible D gene (5 bases). The V gene lost 2 bases and the J gene lost 2 bases, with 13 bases spanning the gap. Germline values: CDR1 GTSNPN, CDR2 SVGIG (reference sequence). This CDR3 has 15 amino acids. The chain's CDR3 is CAWSSEWGPGNTIYF. The CDR3, as DNA: TGTGCCTGGAGTTCCGAATGGGGACCTGGAAACACCATATATTTT.

This clone occurred many times. CDR3 sequence: CASSQVTGGQGGYTF. In DNA form, the CDR3 reads TGCGCCAGCAGCCAGGTCACAGGGGGCCAGGGTGGCTACACCTTC. The rearrangement joins TRBV4-1 to TRBJ1-2, with 9 bases aligning to TRBD1. This CDR3 has 15 amino acids. V shed 3 bases and J 7 bases; nucleotides not matched to a gene: 9. Germline CDR1 reads MGHRA; CDR2 reads YSYEKL.

By its share, this clone is medium-sized. CDR3 residues: CATSRDLGGRGYTF. Written as DNA, the CDR3 is TGTGCCACCAGCAGAGATTTGGGGGGAAGGGGCTACACCTTC. V and J are TRBV15 and TRBJ1-2; TRBD1 is a possible D gene (5 bases). There are 14 residues in the CDR3. Trimming removed 0 bases at V and 8 bases at J, with 13 bases between. Per germline, CDR1 LNHNV and CDR2 YYDKDF (reference sequence).

There are many counts of this clone. The chain has TRBV5-6 and TRBJ2-5; D possibly uses TRBD1 or TRBD2 (5 bases each). Germline CDR1 reads SGHDT; CDR2 reads YYEEEE. The germline V and J ends were trimmed by 4 bases and 5 bases, with 12 bases remaining between them. This CDR3 is built from 13 residues. The CDR3 bases are TGTGCCAGCAGCGAGAGGGGCGTCGAGACCCAGTACTTC. Its translation: CASSERGVETQYF.

The gene calls are TRBV6-2 or TRBV6-3 and TRBJ2-6; D is perhaps TRBD1 (5 bases). The V end lost 8 bases, the J end lost 0 bases, and 11 bases lay between the germline ends. There are 15 residues in the CDR3. Germline values: CDR1 MNHEY, CDR2 SVGEGT. The CDR3 DNA reads TGTGCCAGCCGGAAAGACAGCTCTGGGGCCAACGTCCTGACTTTC. Translating it yields CASRKDSSGANVLTF.

This clone was recorded many times. The genes are TRBV2 and TRBJ1-2; the D gene is possibly TRBD1 (6 bases). Per germline, CDR1 SNHLY and CDR2 FYNNEI. The length of the CDR3 is 13 residues. The V and J ends lost 7 bases and 4 bases respectively, with 13 bases between them. CDR3 nucleotides: TGTGCCAGCAAAGGGGACAACTCCTATGGCTACACCTTC. Translating it yields CASKGDNSYGYTF. The full variable domain, completed using reference TRBV2 and TRBJ1-2, is EPEVTQTPSHQVTQMGQEVILRCVPISNHLYFYWYRQILGQKVEFLVSFYNNEISEKSEIFDDQFSVERPDGSNFTLKIRSTKLEDSAMYFCASKGDNSYGYTFGSGTRLTVV.

The V gene is TRBV20-1, the J gene TRBJ2-7; D assignment may be TRBD1 or TRBD2 (6 bases each). V was shortened by 0 bases and J by 4 bases, with 16 bases between the two germline ends. This CDR3 is built from 15 residues. CDR1 and CDR2 (germline): DFQATT, SNEGSKA (reference sequence). For the CDR3, the DNA is TGCAGTGCTAGAGATGTTCGGGGGCCATTGTACGAGCAGTACTTC. This sequence encodes CSARDVRGPLYEQYF.

At least ten counts were recorded for this clone. This chain links TRBV20-1 with TRBJ1-1, with 7 bases identical to TRBD1. V lost 7 bases, J lost 3 bases, and 2 bases stayed unmatched. The germline gives CDR1 DFQATT, CDR2 SNEGSKA (reference sequence). The CDR3 is made up of 11 amino acids. In DNA form, the CDR3 reads TGCAGTGAAGACAGGGACACTGAAGCTTTCTTT. This translates into CSEDRDTEAFF.

The genes are TRBV6-1 and TRBJ1-2; D possibly corresponds to TRBD1 (6 bases). The CDR3 has 18 amino acids. V was cut by 3 bases and J by 4 bases, with 24 bases left in between. Germline loops: CDR1 MNHNS, CDR2 SASEGT. CDR3 sequence: CASSEGAGPGHALYGYTF. As DNA, the CDR3 is TGTGCCAGCAGTGAGGGGGCGGGGCCCGGGCATGCCCTCTATGGCTACACCTTC.

This chain joins TRBV28 and TRBJ2-7; D is possibly TRBD2 (6 bases). CDR1 is MDHEN, CDR2 SYDVKM, per germline. With 1 base removed from V and 1 base from J, the gap between germline ends came to 11 bases. The CDR3 covers 15 residues. CDR3 sequence reads: CASSLYDGGSYEQYF. DNA of the CDR3: TGTGCCAGCAGTTTATATGACGGGGGTTCCTACGAGCAGTACTTC.

This clone was counted many times. The chain is built from TRBV19 and TRBJ2-2, with D possibly called TRBD1 or TRBD2 (5 bases each). The germline V gene encodes CDR1 LNHDA and CDR2 SQIVND (reference sequence). V lost 10 bases, J lost 0 bases, and 15 bases lay in between. This CDR3 has 15 residues. CDR3 residues: CATQIGASNTGELFF. CDR3 coding DNA: TGTGCCACCCAAATCGGGGCCTCGAACACCGGGGAGCTGTTTTTT.

This clone was seen ten or more times. In nucleotides, the CDR3 is TGTGCCAGCAGTGATGTGGCTAGCACAGATACGCAGTATTTT. It codes for CASSDVASTDTQYF. The V gene is TRBV2, the J gene TRBJ2-3; D is ambiguous. V was trimmed by 3 bases and J by 0 bases, leaving 7 bases between them. The CDR3 is made up of 14 amino acids. From germline, CDR1 is SNHLY and CDR2 FYNNEI.

Within the sample, this clone is medium-sized. The V gene is TRBV28, the J gene TRBJ2-2; 9 bases are shared with TRBD2. V was pared by 6 bases and J by 3 bases, with 5 bases of the junction left unmatched. The CDR3 is 15 amino acids. The V gene's germline CDR1 is MDHEN and CDR2 SYDVKM. This chain's CDR3 is CASSILAGYTGELFF. CDR3 DNA sequence: TGTGCCAGCAGCATACTAGCGGGCTACACCGGGGAGCTGTTTTTT.

The chain is built from TRBV7-9 and TRBJ2-5, with D hard to call. V dropped 1 base and J dropped 5 bases, with 5 bases sitting between them. The CDR3 consists of 12 residues. CDR1 is SEHNR, CDR2 FQNEAQ, per germline (reference sequence). Here the CDR3 reads CASSLDWETQYF. The CDR3 region has the DNA TGTGCCAGCAGCTTAGATTGGGAGACCCAGTACTTC.

This clone showed up just a few times. This chain connects TRBV6-2 or TRBV6-3 to TRBJ2-7; weak D call: TRBD1 (6 bases). V was pared by 6 bases and J by 2 bases, with 14 bases between. Germline CDR1 MNHEY, CDR2 SVGEGT. The CDR3 is 14 residues long. The CDR3 loop is CASRKRTETYEQYF. Written as DNA, the CDR3 is TGTGCCAGCAGGAAAAGGACAGAGACCTACGAGCAGTACTTC.